Below are 31 T cell receptor beta chains sequenced from a single sample in a study of regulatory T cells in long-lasting Graves disease. Time point indicated: newly diagnosed GD, antithyroid drugs for less than 3 months. RNA from PBMCs was the source of the TCR library. In building TCR beta libraries, iRepertoire HTBI primers were used together with Arm-PCR of CDR3 regions. TCRdb re-called the multiplex PCR reads with MiXCR, one entry per CDR3 protein. The repertoire holds 370,000 or so distinct CDR3 sequences, roughly 15% seen once, with 20% in the top ten. This sample also belongs to another study, concerning T cells in Graves' hyperthyroidism and ophthalmopathy.

Material: peripheral blood mononuclear cells (PBMCs), obtained at new diagnosis, from a patient treated with antithyroid drugs. The receptors were sampled from a young woman with Graves disease.

The V call is TRBV6-1, the J call TRBJ2-1, with 15 bases fitting TRBD2. The CDR3 contains 16 residues. Per the germline V gene, CDR1 is MNHNS and CDR2 is SASEGT. Losses at the gene ends were 7 bases for V and 7 bases for J; bases not matched to a gene: 8. CDR3: CASNNRGLAGGNEQFF. The CDR3 DNA reads TGTGCCAGCAACAACCGGGGACTAGCGGGAGGTAATGAGCAGTTCTTC.

With respect to this clonotype: Since a much larger clone is just one base distant, this may be a read error. The chain links TRBV5-8 to TRBJ1-1; D possibly corresponds to TRBD1 (6 bases). From germline, CDR1 is SGHTS and CDR2 YDEGEE. The CDR3 is made up of 15 amino acids. The CDR3 sequence: CASSFGQPVGTEDFF. The CDR3, as DNA: TGTGCCAGCAGCTTCGGACAGCCGGTGGGGACTGAAGATTTCTTT. Using reference TRBV5-8 and TRBJ1-1 for the parts outside the CDR3, the full variable domain is EAGVTQSPTHLIKTRGQQATLRCSPISGHTSVYWYQQALGLGLQFLLWYDEGEERNRGNFPPRFSGRQFPNYSSELNVNALELEDSALYLCASSFGQPVGTEDFFGQGTRLTVV.

The sample holds a few counts of this clonotype. The chain carries TRBV4-1 and TRBJ2-5, with TRBD2 matching 9 bases. The CDR3 is 14 residues long. CDR1 and CDR2 from the germline V gene are MGHRA and YSYEKL. V lost 4 bases to trimming and J lost 3 bases; unmatched junction nucleotides: 3. The CDR3 is CASSLSGSEETQYF. In DNA, the CDR3 is TGCGCCAGCAGCCTTAGCGGGAGTGAAGAGACCCAGTACTTC.

The genes are TRBV4-1 and TRBJ1-6; D is possibly TRBD1 (5 bases). The V end lost 1 base, the J end lost 0 bases, and 19 bases lay between the germline ends. Germline lookup yields CDR1 MGHRA and CDR2 YSYEKL. The CDR3 has 20 amino acids. In DNA, the CDR3 is TGCGCCAGCAGCCAAGTAGCACAGGTTGTCACCAGCTCCTATAATTCACCCCTCCACTTT. It encodes CASSQVAQVVTSSYNSPLHF.

The gene calls are TRBV6-1 and TRBJ1-5; 8 nucleotides agree with TRBD1. This CDR3 is 15 amino acids long. Trimming removed 5 bases from V and 6 bases from J; junction bases left unmatched: 9. Germline V gives CDR1 MNHNS, CDR2 SASEGT. The CDR3 spells CASSYPGQGFQPQHF. In nucleotides, the CDR3 is TGTGCCAGCAGTTACCCCGGACAGGGCTTTCAGCCCCAGCATTTT.

V is TRBV29-1 and J is TRBJ1-5; 7 bases line up with TRBD1. Per the germline V gene, CDR1 is SQVTM and CDR2 is ANQGSEA. This CDR3 has 15 residues. V lost 5 bases and J lost 5; bases outside the gene matches: 12. The CDR3, as DNA: TGCAGCGTTATAGACGGACAGGCGGGTCATCAGCCCCAGCATTTT. It encodes CSVIDGQAGHQPQHF. Supplemented by reference TRBV29-1 and TRBJ1-5, the full variable domain reads SAVISQKPSRDICQRGTSLTIQCQVDSQVTMMFWYRQQPGQSLTLIATANQGSEATYESGFVIDKFPISRPNLTFSTLTVSNMSPEDSSIYLCSVIDGQAGHQPQHFGDGTRLSIL.

Ten or more counts support this clonotype. The gene calls are TRBV3-1 and TRBJ1-1; weak D call: TRBD1 (6 bases). Trimming stripped 6 bases from V and 7 bases from J, with 18 bases between. Germline loops: CDR1 LGHDT, CDR2 YNNKEL (reference sequence). The CDR3 loop spans 14 amino acids. DNA of the CDR3: TGTGCCAGCAGAAACAGGGCCGCTTCGGGTGAAGCTTTCTTT. Translating it yields CASRNRAASGEAFF.

This clonotype was picked up many times. This sequence joins TRBV20-1 and TRBJ2-3; D not resolved. This CDR3 region has 14 residues. V lost 3 bases and J lost 4, with 14 bases in between. Germline CDR1 reads DFQATT; CDR2 reads SNEGSKA (reference sequence). The CDR3 DNA follows: TGCAGTGCTAGGGGTTGGTACCCGGCAGATACGCAGTATTTT. It translates to CSARGWYPADTQYF.

The rearrangement links TRBV7-9 to TRBJ1-4, with 7 bases fitting TRBD1. The J segment lost 4 bases and the V segment lost 5 bases, leaving 1 base of the junction unmatched. CDR1 is SEHNR and CDR2 is FQNEAQ in the germline V gene (reference sequence). This CDR3 contains 13 residues. CDR3 protein: CASSRDSNEKLFF. CDR3 in DNA: TGTGCCAGCAGCCGGGACAGTAATGAAAAACTGTTTTTT.

This clonotype was counted at least ten times. V gene TRBV6-1 combines with J gene TRBJ2-7, with D perhaps TRBD1 or TRBD2 (6 bases each). Germline loops: CDR1 MNHNS, CDR2 SASEGT. The CDR3 loop spans 16 amino acids. The V and J ends lost 5 bases and 3 bases respectively, with 20 bases between them. The CDR3 protein is CASSRMARGDLYEQYF. CDR3 DNA: TGTGCCAGCAGTCGAATGGCTAGGGGGGACCTCTACGAGCAGTACTTC.

The chain carries TRBV20-1 and TRBJ2-1; TRBD2 matches at 12 bases. CDR3 length: 16 residues. CDR1 DFQATT and CDR2 SNEGSKA come from the germline V gene (reference sequence). The V and J ends lost 0 bases and 10 bases, in that order; junction bases with no gene match: 10. The CDR3 DNA reads as TGCAGTGCTAGAGATCGGGGACTAGCGGGTACAGGGGAGCAGTTCTTC. Its translation is CSARDRGLAGTGEQFF.

In its sample, this clonotype was seen many times. This rearrangement joins TRBV9 to TRBJ2-5; weak D call: TRBD1 (7 bases). Germline V lookup: CDR1 SGDLS, CDR2 YYNGEE. This CDR3 comprises 16 residues. V lost 1 base and J lost 3, with 16 bases in between. In DNA form, the CDR3 reads TGTGCCAGCAGCGTACGTTTTGGCAGGGGGGAAGAGACCCAGTACTTC. Protein: CASSVRFGRGEETQYF.

This clonotype showed up many times. The chain recombines TRBV20-1 with TRBJ2-3; TRBD2 aligns across 7 bases. The CDR3 has 15 amino acids. Germline V gene data show CDR1 as DFQATT and CDR2 as SNEGSKA (reference sequence). The junction had 4 bases not matched to a gene; V was cut back by 0 bases and J by 1 base. The CDR3 reads CSARDVGGGTDTQYF. The CDR3 nucleotides read TGCAGTGCTAGAGACGTGGGAGGGGGCACAGATACGCAGTATTTT.

The J gene is TRBJ2-1, the V gene TRBV19; 8 positions match TRBD2. The CDR3 sequence is 16 residues long. Germline V gives CDR1 LNHDA, CDR2 SQIVND (reference sequence). After removal of 2 bases from V and 4 bases from J, the junction contained 7 bases not matched to a gene. The CDR3 protein is CASSITYSGGYNEQFF. The DNA for the CDR3 is TGTGCCAGTAGTATAACATACAGCGGGGGATACAATGAGCAGTTCTTC. Full variable domain (remainder filled in from reference TRBV19 and TRBJ2-1): DGGITQSPKYLFRKEGQNVTLSCEQNLNHDAMYWYRQDPGQGLRLIYYSQIVNDFQKGDIAEGYSVSREKKESFPLTVTSAQKNPTAFYLCASSITYSGGYNEQFFGPGTRLTVL.

This clonotype showed up many times. V usage is TRBV6-1 and J usage is TRBJ2-7; TRBD1 matches 8 bases. J was trimmed by 0 bases and V by 1 base; bases with no gene match: 2. The CDR3 covers 15 residues. Germline loops: CDR1 MNHNS, CDR2 SASEGT. The chain's CDR3 is CASSEDTGGSYEQYF. The CDR3 DNA reads TGTGCCAGCAGTGAAGACACAGGGGGCTCCTACGAGCAGTACTTC.

The chain links TRBV20-1 to TRBJ1-2; a weak D match, TRBD1 (6 bases). Germline values: CDR1 DFQATT, CDR2 SNEGSKA (reference sequence). This CDR3 has 10 residues. Trimming left V 3 bases short and J 8 bases short, with 7 bases between. The CDR3 sequence is CSASRGGYTF. The DNA for the CDR3 is TGCAGTGCTAGCAGGGGCGGCTACACCTTC.

The rearrangement joins TRBV20-1 to TRBJ2-7, with D possibly called TRBD1 or TRBD2 (5 bases each). The CDR3 spans 16 residues. Trimming removed 5 bases from V and 1 base from J, with 21 bases in between. Germline V gene lookup returns CDR1 DFQATT and CDR2 SNEGSKA (reference sequence). The chain's CDR3 is CSAGGGSPGISYEQYF. The CDR3 nucleotides read TGCAGTGCTGGGGGTGGCAGCCCGGGGATTTCCTACGAGCAGTACTTC.

This clonotype came up many times. V gene TRBV3-1 combines with J gene TRBJ2-7; 11 bases agree with TRBD1. Germline CDR1 LGHDT, CDR2 YNNKEL (reference sequence). J was trimmed by 7 bases and V by 6 bases; bases with no gene match: 11. This CDR3 spans 15 amino acids. This chain's CDR3 is CASSPLGQGAEEQYF. The CDR3 nucleotides are TGTGCCAGCAGTCCGCTTGGACAGGGGGCGGAGGAGCAGTACTTC.

In its sample, this clonotype was seen many times. The chain couples TRBV2 to TRBJ1-1; D uncertain. Trimming pared 0 bases from V and 6 bases from J, leaving 8 bases between. There are 13 residues in the CDR3. Germline V gives CDR1 SNHLY, CDR2 FYNNEI. As DNA, the CDR3 is TGTGCCAGCAGTGAAGCAAGGAAGTCTGAAGCTTTCTTT. It yields the protein CASSEARKSEAFF.

This clonotype has just a few counts. This chain joins TRBV12-3 or TRBV12-4 and TRBJ1-5, with a weak D call TRBD1 (5 bases). V was shortened by 1 base and J by 0 bases, with 10 bases between the two germline ends. CDR3 length: 16 amino acids. The chain's CDR3 is CASSLVAGISNQPQHF. CDR3 coding DNA: TGTGCCAGCAGTTTAGTGGCAGGGATTAGCAATCAGCCCCAGCATTTT.

This clonotype was detected ten times or more. This sequence joins TRBV11-2 and TRBJ2-2, with D uncertain. This CDR3 spans 14 amino acids. The V and J ends lost 4 bases and 1 base respectively, with 7 bases between them. The V gene's germline CDR1 is SGHAT and CDR2 FQNNGV. In DNA form, the CDR3 reads TGTGCCAGCAGCTCCTATCTGAACACCGGGGAGCTGTTTTTT. Translated: CASSSYLNTGELFF.

The chain recombines TRBV5-5 with TRBJ2-7; 12 bases align to TRBD2. Germline V gene data show CDR1 as SGHKS and CDR2 as YYEKEE (reference sequence). There are 17 residues in the CDR3. The V and J ends lost 3 bases and 2 bases, in that order; junction bases with no gene match: 9. The CDR3 loop reads CASSWMTSGGRAYEQYF. As DNA, the CDR3 is TGTGCCAGCAGCTGGATGACTAGCGGGGGCCGGGCCTACGAGCAGTACTTC.

This clonotype was found many times. The CDR3 spells CASSQAQLEAFF. As DNA, the CDR3 is TGTGCCAGCAGCCAAGCACAGCTTGAAGCTTTCTTT. The V call is TRBV3-1, the J call TRBJ1-1; D ambiguous. Germline V gene sequence: CDR1 LGHDT, CDR2 YNNKEL (reference sequence). This CDR3 is built from 12 residues. The V end was cut by 1 base, the J end by 7 bases, with 7 bases between.

This clonotype was observed a handful of times. The J gene is TRBJ2-3, the V gene TRBV5-1; TRBD2 matches 8 bases. Germline V gene sequence: CDR1 SGHRS, CDR2 YFSETQ. Losses at the gene ends were 4 bases for V and 1 base for J; bases not matched to a gene: 8. The length of the CDR3 is 16 residues. The CDR3 region is CASSQQLAERTDTQYF. In nucleotides, the CDR3 is TGCGCCAGCAGCCAGCAACTAGCGGAACGCACAGATACGCAGTATTTT.

Note on this clonotype: This likely comes from a read error, as the CDR3 has no conserved phenylalanine or tryptophan at its end. The chain couples TRBV15 to TRBJ2-1; D might be TRBD2 (6 bases). Germline V gives CDR1 LNHNV, CDR2 YYDKDF (reference sequence). V lost 3 bases and J 6 bases, leaving 15 bases between the germline ends. The length of the CDR3 is 15 residues. The CDR3 spells CATSSGTLPGNEQFL. As DNA, the CDR3 is TGTGCCACCAGCAGTGGGACTCTACCTGGCAATGAGCAGTTCCTC.

The chain is built from TRBV3-1 and TRBJ2-2; 7 bases line up with TRBD1. Germline CDR1 LGHDT, CDR2 YNNKEL (reference sequence). Trimming removed 1 base from V and 5 bases from J; junction bases left unmatched: 1. This CDR3 is 14 amino acids long. CDR3 sequence: CASSQARGTGELFF. The CDR3 DNA sequence: TGTGCCAGCAGCCAAGCCAGGGGGACCGGGGAGCTGTTTTTT.

This clonotype was picked up many times. The V call is TRBV29-1, the J call TRBJ2-1; a possible D gene is TRBD2 (5 bases). The CDR3 totals 12 residues. V was clipped by 1 base and J by 7 bases, with 8 bases between them. From germline, CDR1 is SQVTM and CDR2 ANQGSEA. CDR3 nucleotide sequence: TGCAGCGTTGAAGTACCGGGAAATGAGCAGTTCTTC. Its protein is CSVEVPGNEQFF.

J is TRBJ2-7 and V is TRBV7-2, with 13 bases lining up with TRBD2. This CDR3 contains 15 residues. Germline assignment: CDR1 SGHTA and CDR2 FQGNSA. V dropped 6 bases and J dropped 2; count of bases not matched to a gene: 4. CDR3 sequence: CASSTTSGRAYEQYF. CDR3 in DNA: TGTGCCAGCAGTACTACTAGCGGGAGGGCCTACGAGCAGTACTTC.

The table lists this clonotype with many counts. The V call is TRBV2, the J call TRBJ2-1; D perhaps matches TRBD2 (7 bases). Germline V gene lookup returns CDR1 SNHLY and CDR2 FYNNEI. Trimming shortened V by 2 bases and J by 3 bases, and 14 bases separated the two germline ends. The CDR3 is 16 amino acids. CDR3 protein: CASSERGGQFYNEQFF. The DNA for the CDR3 is TGTGCCAGCAGTGAAAGGGGGGGGCAGTTCTACAATGAGCAGTTCTTC.

The sample holds many counts of this clonotype. The chain couples TRBV4-1 to TRBJ2-5; D uncertain. Deletions cut 1 base from V and 8 bases from J, with 11 bases between. Germline loops: CDR1 MGHRA, CDR2 YSYEKL. The CDR3 contains 13 residues. The CDR3 sequence is CASSQVGLATQYF. CDR3 bases: TGCGCCAGCAGCCAAGTAGGGTTAGCAACCCAGTACTTC.

The sample holds a few counts of this clonotype. This chain uses TRBV14 with TRBJ2-3; D is uncertain. The ends were cut back, 4 bases at V and 2 bases at J, with 13 bases in the middle. The germline V gene encodes CDR1 SGHDN and CDR2 FVKESK. CDR3 length equals 15 residues. The CDR3 DNA follows: TGTGCCAGCAGCCCCTTCAGCCGGTCCACAGATACGCAGTATTTT. This gives the protein CASSPFSRSTDTQYF.